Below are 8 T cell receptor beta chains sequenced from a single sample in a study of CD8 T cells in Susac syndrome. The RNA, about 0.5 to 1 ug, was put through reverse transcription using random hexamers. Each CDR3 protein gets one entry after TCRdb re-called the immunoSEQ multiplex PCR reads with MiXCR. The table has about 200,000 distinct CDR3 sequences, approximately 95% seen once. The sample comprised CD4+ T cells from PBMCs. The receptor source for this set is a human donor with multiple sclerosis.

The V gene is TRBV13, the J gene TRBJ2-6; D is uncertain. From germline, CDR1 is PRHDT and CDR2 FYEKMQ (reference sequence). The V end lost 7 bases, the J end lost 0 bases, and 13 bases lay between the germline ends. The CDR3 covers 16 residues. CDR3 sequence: CASTKVRSSGANVLTF. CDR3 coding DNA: TGTGCCAGCACCAAAGTGAGGAGCTCTGGGGCCAACGTCCTGACTTTC.

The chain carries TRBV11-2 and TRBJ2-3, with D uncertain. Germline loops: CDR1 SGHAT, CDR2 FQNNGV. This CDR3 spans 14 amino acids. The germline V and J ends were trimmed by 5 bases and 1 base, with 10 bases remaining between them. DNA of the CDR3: TGTGCCAGCAGCCAAGAAACCGGCACAGATACGCAGTATTTT. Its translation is CASSQETGTDTQYF.

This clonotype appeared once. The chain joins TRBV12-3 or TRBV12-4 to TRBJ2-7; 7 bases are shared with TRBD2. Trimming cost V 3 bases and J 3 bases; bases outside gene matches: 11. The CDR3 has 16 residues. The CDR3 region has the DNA TGTGCCAGCAGTTTGACCAGCGGGACTTGGAGCTACGAGCAGTACTTC. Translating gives CASSLTSGTWSYEQYF.

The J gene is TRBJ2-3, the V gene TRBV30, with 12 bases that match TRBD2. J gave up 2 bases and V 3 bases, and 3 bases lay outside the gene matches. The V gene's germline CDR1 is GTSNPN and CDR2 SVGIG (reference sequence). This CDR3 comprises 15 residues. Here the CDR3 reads CAWRGLAGFTDTQYF. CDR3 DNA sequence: TGTGCCTGGAGAGGACTAGCGGGGTTCACAGATACGCAGTATTTT.

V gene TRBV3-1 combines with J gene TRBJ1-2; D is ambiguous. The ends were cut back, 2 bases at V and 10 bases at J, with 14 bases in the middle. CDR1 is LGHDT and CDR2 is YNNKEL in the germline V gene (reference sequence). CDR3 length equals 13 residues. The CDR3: CASSQSDRDPYTF. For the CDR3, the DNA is TGTGCCAGCAGCCAATCGGACCGCGACCCCTACACCTTC.

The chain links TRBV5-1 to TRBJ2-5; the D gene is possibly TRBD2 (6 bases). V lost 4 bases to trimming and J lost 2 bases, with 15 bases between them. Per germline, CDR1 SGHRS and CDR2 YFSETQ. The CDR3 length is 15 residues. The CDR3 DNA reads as TGCGCCAGCAGCCTGTGGACGGAGGGGCAAGAGACCCAGTACTTC. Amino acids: CASSLWTEGQETQYF.

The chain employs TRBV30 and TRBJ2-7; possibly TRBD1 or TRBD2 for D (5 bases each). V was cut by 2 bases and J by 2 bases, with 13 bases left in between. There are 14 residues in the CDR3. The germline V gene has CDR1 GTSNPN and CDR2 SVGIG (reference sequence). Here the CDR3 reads CAWSRGVGAYEQYF. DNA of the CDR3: TGTGCCTGGAGTAGAGGGGTTGGGGCCTACGAGCAGTACTTC.

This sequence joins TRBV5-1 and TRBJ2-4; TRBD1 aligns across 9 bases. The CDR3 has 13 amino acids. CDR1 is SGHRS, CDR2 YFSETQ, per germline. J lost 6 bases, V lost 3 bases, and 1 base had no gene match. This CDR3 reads CASSWGQGNIQYF. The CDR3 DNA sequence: TGCGCCAGCAGCTGGGGACAGGGAAACATTCAGTACTTC.